The 21 T cell receptor beta chains presented below share a single source sample, sequenced in a study of T cells in Graves' hyperthyroidism and ophthalmopathy. RNA transcripts yielded amplified TCR beta CDR3 regions. The TCR CDR3 first-round RT-PCR relied on the HTBI primer set. A single record per CDR3 protein comes from TCRdb applying MiXCR to the multiplex PCR reads. The profile shows about 360,000 distinct CDR3 sequences, under 15% of them singletons. The sample consisted of blood. The receptors were gathered from a young woman with Graves' hyperthyroidism.

Many counts were recorded for this clonotype. The chain is built from TRBV24-1 and TRBJ2-3, with 13 nucleotides matching TRBD2. The germline V gene has CDR1 KGHDR and CDR2 SFDVKD. This CDR3 is 18 amino acids long. Trimming removed 3 bases from V and 0 bases from J; junction bases left unmatched: 5. CDR3 sequence: CATSDPGLAGTSTDTQYF. The CDR3 region has the DNA TGTGCCACCAGTGATCCGGGACTAGCGGGAACTAGCACAGATACGCAGTATTTT.

In its sample, this clonotype was seen many times. The rearrangement links TRBV12-3 or TRBV12-4 to TRBJ1-1; D possibly corresponds to TRBD1 (5 bases). The V and J ends lost 5 bases and 8 bases respectively, with 15 bases between them. This CDR3 region has 13 residues. The chain's CDR3 is CASSQGVGTEAFF. The CDR3, as DNA: TGTGCCAGCAGTCAAGGGGTGGGCACCGAAGCTTTCTTT.

Regarding this clonotype: An end of the junction does not agree with germline; a read error may underlie this. The chain employs TRBV9 and TRBJ1-2; 9 bases are a match to TRBD1. The CDR3 is made up of 17 amino acids. The germline CDR1 and CDR2 sequences are SGDLS and YYNGEE. The CDR3 reads CASSNGPPGQGNYSYTF. The CDR3 nucleotides are TGTGCCAGCAGCAACGGACCTCCCGGACAGGGGAACTATAGCTACACCTTC.

This clonotype was counted many times. The chain has TRBV12-3 or TRBV12-4 and TRBJ1-5, with unresolved D. There are 14 residues in the CDR3. V was shortened by 4 bases and J by 10 bases, with 17 bases between the two germline ends. As DNA, the CDR3 is TGTGCCAGCAGTTGGCGGGCATCGACGCTACCCCAGCATTTT. This sequence encodes CASSWRASTLPQHF.

This clonotype was seen at least ten times. The chain couples TRBV20-1 to TRBJ1-5; 12 bases align to TRBD1. The CDR3 runs 15 residues. Germline V lookup: CDR1 DFQATT, CDR2 SNEGSKA (reference sequence). Trimming cost V 3 bases and J 6 bases; bases outside gene matches: 6. The CDR3 nucleotides are TGCAGTGCTAGGACCGGGACAGGGGGCGGTCAGCCCCAGCATTTT. Its protein is CSARTGTGGGQPQHF.

A few counts support this clonotype. This may be a read error: a much more frequent sequence differs by one nucleotide. The chain couples TRBV28 to TRBJ2-7, with 7 bases aligning to TRBD2. The CDR3 is 14 residues long. Germline V gene data show CDR1 as MDHEN and CDR2 as SYDVKM. The V segment lost 6 bases and the J segment 2 bases; nucleotides outside the gene matches: 7. The CDR3 region has the DNA TGTGCCAGCAGAGGAGCGGGATGGCCCTACGAGCAGTACTTC. As protein: CASRGAGWPYEQYF.

This clonotype was counted at least ten times. The rearrangement links TRBV6-1 to TRBJ2-5, with 7 bases matching TRBD2. The CDR3 is 15 amino acids. Germline V CDR1 and CDR2: MNHNS, SASEGT. J gave up 5 bases and V 6 bases, and 12 bases lay outside the gene matches. The CDR3: CASRRLGGRGETQYF. The CDR3 DNA reads TGTGCCAGCAGGCGCCTGGGCGGGAGAGGGGAGACCCAGTACTTC.

This clonotype has at least ten counts. This rearrangement joins TRBV7-9 to TRBJ2-3, with TRBD2 matching 9 bases. The ends lost 4 bases at V and 6 bases at J; junction bases unmatched: 14. The germline CDR1 and CDR2 sequences are SEHNR and FQNEAQ (reference sequence). CDR3 length equals 17 residues. CDR3 nucleotides: TGTGCCAGCAGCTCTCCCCCGGGCGGGGGGGGCCTGGATACGCAGTATTTT. It codes for CASSSPPGGGGLDTQYF.

This clonotype was recorded many times. V usage is TRBV28 and J usage is TRBJ1-5, with 9 nucleotides matching TRBD1. CDR1 is MDHEN, CDR2 SYDVKM, per germline. With V trimmed by 10 bases and J by 6 bases, 13 bases remained unmatched. This CDR3 has 15 residues. Written as DNA, the CDR3 is TGTGCCACCGCGGTCCCGGGACAGGGCGGTCAGCCCCAGCATTTT. Amino acids: CATAVPGQGGQPQHF.

The chain joins TRBV7-2 to TRBJ2-5; 7 positions agree with TRBD2. Germline V gene data show CDR1 as SGHTA and CDR2 as FQGNSA. This CDR3 is 14 amino acids long. The ends lost 3 bases at V and 5 bases at J; junction bases unmatched: 6. CDR3 in amino acids: CASSFKRGGETQYF. As DNA, the CDR3 is TGTGCCAGCAGCTTTAAGCGGGGTGGGGAGACCCAGTACTTC.

This clonotype has at least ten counts. This chain joins TRBV5-1 and TRBJ2-2; TRBD1 might be the D (6 bases). Between the trimmed V and J ends, which lost 0 bases and 5 bases, there was a span of 11 bases. CDR3 length: 15 residues. Per germline, CDR1 SGHRS and CDR2 YFSETQ. The CDR3 coding sequence is TGCGCCAGCAGCTTGGATCTACAGGGAACCGGGGAGCTGTTTTTT. Protein sequence: CASSLDLQGTGELFF.

Ten or more counts support this clonotype. J is TRBJ2-1 and V is TRBV7-9, with 11 nucleotides matching TRBD1. After removal of 5 bases from V and 6 bases from J, the junction contained 0 bases not matched to a gene. CDR1 and CDR2 from the germline V gene are SEHNR and FQNEAQ (reference sequence). This CDR3 contains 13 residues. The CDR3 region has the DNA TGTGCCAGCAGCGGGACAGGGGGCAATGAGCAGTTCTTC. It encodes CASSGTGGNEQFF.

This clonotype was observed many times. V gene TRBV6-1 combines with J gene TRBJ1-2; D is unresolved. The length of the CDR3 is 18 residues. V was cut by 5 bases and J by 4 bases, with 26 bases left in between. Germline V CDR1 and CDR2: MNHNS, SASEGT. CDR3 sequence reads: CASSQKEDHQFYAYGYTF. Here the CDR3 DNA reads TGTGCCAGCAGTCAGAAAGAAGACCACCAATTCTATGCCTATGGCTACACCTTC.

This rearrangement joins TRBV20-1 to TRBJ2-5, with 8 bases that match TRBD2. CDR1 is DFQATT, CDR2 SNEGSKA, per germline (reference sequence). The junction had 14 bases not matched to a gene; V was cut back by 4 bases and J by 1 base. This CDR3 contains 17 residues. Here the CDR3 DNA reads TGCAGTGCTATCCCAGGGACCCCGGGGGGGACCCAAGAGACCCAGTACTTC. Its translation is CSAIPGTPGGTQETQYF.

This clonotype was picked up many times. The V gene is TRBV20-1, the J gene TRBJ1-2; TRBD1 aligns across 10 bases. Trimming took 6 bases from V and 5 from J; bases not matched to a gene: 12. Germline V lookup: CDR1 DFQATT, CDR2 SNEGSKA (reference sequence). The CDR3 sequence is 15 residues long. The CDR3 nucleotides are TGCAGTGCCCGAAGCGGGGGACAGGGGAGTTATGGCTACACCTTC. Residues: CSARSGGQGSYGYTF.

The chain carries TRBV19 and TRBJ2-7, with D unclear. Trimming left V 2 bases short and J 3 bases short, with 11 bases between. The germline CDR1 and CDR2 sequences are LNHDA and SQIVND (reference sequence). The CDR3 is made up of 14 amino acids. CDR3 coding DNA: TGTGCCAGTAGTATATGTCGGATGAGCTACGAGCAGTACTTC. Its translation is CASSICRMSYEQYF. The whole variable domain, remainder taken from reference TRBV19 and TRBJ2-7, is DGGITQSPKYLFRKEGQNVTLSCEQNLNHDAMYWYRQDPGQGLRLIYYSQIVNDFQKGDIAEGYSVSREKKESFPLTVTSAQKNPTAFYLCASSICRMSYEQYFGPGTRLTVT.

This clonotype was picked up many times. V and J are TRBV5-8 and TRBJ2-7; D uncertain. V was shortened by 4 bases and J by 2 bases, with 13 bases between the two germline ends. CDR1 and CDR2 (germline): SGHTS, YDEGEE. The CDR3 contains 14 residues. The CDR3 sequence: CASSLASPPYEQYF. The DNA of the CDR3 is TGTGCCAGCAGCCTCGCATCTCCCCCCTACGAGCAGTACTTC.

This clonotype showed up many times. The chain links TRBV20-1 to TRBJ2-3; D ambiguous. V was pared by 3 bases and J by 1 base, with 5 bases between. The CDR3 spans 12 residues. From germline, CDR1 is DFQATT and CDR2 SNEGSKA (reference sequence). CDR3 amino acids: CSASLRTDTQYF. CDR3 coding DNA: TGCAGTGCTAGTCTCCGCACAGATACGCAGTATTTT.

This clonotype was seen repeatedly, ten times or more. V gene TRBV6-1 combines with J gene TRBJ2-3; D may correspond to TRBD1 or TRBD2 (5 bases each). The germline V and J ends were trimmed by 5 bases and 5 bases, with 17 bases remaining between them. The CDR3 loop spans 15 amino acids. Looked up from germline, CDR1 is MNHNS and CDR2 is SASEGT. CDR3: CASSRAGTLGDTQYF. CDR3 nucleotides: TGTGCCAGCAGTCGCGCCGGGACCCTCGGAGATACGCAGTATTTT.

This clonotype was observed at least ten times. V gene TRBV28 combines with J gene TRBJ2-7; 9 bases map to TRBD2. Trimming cost V 5 bases and J 5 bases; bases outside gene matches: 1. Per the germline V gene, CDR1 is MDHEN and CDR2 is SYDVKM. This CDR3 has 12 amino acids. As DNA, the CDR3 is TGTGCCAGCAGTCGCGGGGGGGACGAGCAGTACTTC. This encodes CASSRGGDEQYF. Full variable domain (rest looked up from reference TRBV28 and TRBJ2-7): DVKVTQSSRYLVKRTGEKVFLECVQDMDHENMFWYRQDPGLGLRLIYFSYDVKMKEKGDIPEGYSVSREKKERFSLILESASTNQTSMYLCASSRGGDEQYFGPGTRLTVT.

This clonotype was found many times. This sequence joins TRBV28 and TRBJ2-1; possibly TRBD1 for D (6 bases). CDR3 size: 15 residues. V was pared by 6 bases and J by 7 bases, with 19 bases between. CDR1 MDHEN and CDR2 SYDVKM come from the germline V gene. The CDR3 DNA reads TGTGCCAGCAGCCCCACGCCAGGGGAGTGGAATGAGCAGTTCTTC. Translation: CASSPTPGEWNEQFF.